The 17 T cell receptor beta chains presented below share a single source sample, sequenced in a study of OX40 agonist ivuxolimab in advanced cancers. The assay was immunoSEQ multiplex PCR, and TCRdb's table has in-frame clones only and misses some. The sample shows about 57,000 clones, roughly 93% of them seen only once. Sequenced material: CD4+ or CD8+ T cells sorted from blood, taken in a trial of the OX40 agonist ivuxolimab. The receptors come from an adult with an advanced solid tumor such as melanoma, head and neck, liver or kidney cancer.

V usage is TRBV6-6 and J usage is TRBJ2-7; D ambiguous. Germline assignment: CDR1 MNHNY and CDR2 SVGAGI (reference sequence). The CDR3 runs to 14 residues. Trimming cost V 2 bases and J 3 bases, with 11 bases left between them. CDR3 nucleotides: TGTGCCAGCAGTTACGGGCAAGGTAACTACGAGCAGTACTTC. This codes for CASSYGQGNYEQYF.

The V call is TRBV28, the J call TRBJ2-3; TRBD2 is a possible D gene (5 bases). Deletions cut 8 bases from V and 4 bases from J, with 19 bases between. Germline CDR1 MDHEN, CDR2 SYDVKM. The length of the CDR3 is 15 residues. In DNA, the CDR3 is TGTGCCAGCCGACTTGGCGGGTGGACTCCAGATACGCAGTATTTT. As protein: CASRLGGWTPDTQYF.

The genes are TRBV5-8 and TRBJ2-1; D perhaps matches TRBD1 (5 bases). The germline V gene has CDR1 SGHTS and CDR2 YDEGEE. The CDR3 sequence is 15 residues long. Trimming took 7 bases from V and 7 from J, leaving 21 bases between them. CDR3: CASGTGDGRRNEQFF. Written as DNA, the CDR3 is TGTGCCAGCGGCACAGGAGATGGAAGAAGAAATGAGCAGTTCTTC.

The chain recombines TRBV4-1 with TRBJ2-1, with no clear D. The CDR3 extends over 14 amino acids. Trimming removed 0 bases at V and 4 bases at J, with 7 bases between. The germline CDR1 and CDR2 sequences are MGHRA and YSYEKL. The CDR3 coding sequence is TGCGCCAGCAGCCAAGATCCCACTTACAATGAGCAGTTCTTC. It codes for CASSQDPTYNEQFF.

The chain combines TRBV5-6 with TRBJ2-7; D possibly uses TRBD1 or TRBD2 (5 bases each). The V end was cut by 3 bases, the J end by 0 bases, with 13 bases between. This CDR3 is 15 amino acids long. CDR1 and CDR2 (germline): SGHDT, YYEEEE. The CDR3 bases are TGTGCCAGCAGCTACGGGACGGTGAGCTCCTACGAGCAGTACTTC. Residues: CASSYGTVSSYEQYF.

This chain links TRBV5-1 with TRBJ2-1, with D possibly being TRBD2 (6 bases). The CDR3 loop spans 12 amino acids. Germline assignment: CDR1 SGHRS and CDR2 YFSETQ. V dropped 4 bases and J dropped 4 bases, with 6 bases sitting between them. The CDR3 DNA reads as TGCGCCAGCAGCGGGGGGTACAATGAGCAGTTCTTC. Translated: CASSGGYNEQFF. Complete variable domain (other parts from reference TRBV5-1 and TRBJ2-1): KAGVTQTPRYLIKTRGQQVTLSCSPISGHRSVSWYQQTPGQGLQFLFEYFSETQRNKGNFPGRFSGRQFSNSRSEMNVSTLELGDSALYLCASSGGYNEQFFGPGTRLTVL.

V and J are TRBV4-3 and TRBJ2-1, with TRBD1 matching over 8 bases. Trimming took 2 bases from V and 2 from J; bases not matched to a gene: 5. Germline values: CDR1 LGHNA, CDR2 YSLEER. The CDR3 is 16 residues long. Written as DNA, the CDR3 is TGCGCCAGCAGCCAAACAGGGGGAGTCACCTACAATGAGCAGTTCTTC. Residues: CASSQTGGVTYNEQFF.

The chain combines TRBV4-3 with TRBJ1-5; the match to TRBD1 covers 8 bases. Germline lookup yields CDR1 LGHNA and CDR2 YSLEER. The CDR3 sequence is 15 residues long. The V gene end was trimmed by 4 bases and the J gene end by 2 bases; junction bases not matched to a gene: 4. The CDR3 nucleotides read TGCGCCAGCAGCCCAGGACAGGGTGGCAATCAGCCCCAGCATTTT. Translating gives CASSPGQGGNQPQHF.

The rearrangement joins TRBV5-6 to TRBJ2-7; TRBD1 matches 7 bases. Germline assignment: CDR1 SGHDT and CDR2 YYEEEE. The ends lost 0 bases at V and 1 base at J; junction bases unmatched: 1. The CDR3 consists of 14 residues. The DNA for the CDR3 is TGTGCCAGCAGCTTGGGGGGACAGTCCTACGAGCAGTACTTC. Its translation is CASSLGGQSYEQYF.

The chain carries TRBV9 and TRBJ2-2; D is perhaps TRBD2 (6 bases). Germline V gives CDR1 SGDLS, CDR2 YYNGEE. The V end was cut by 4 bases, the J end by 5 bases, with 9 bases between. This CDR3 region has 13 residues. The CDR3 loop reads CASSQGGTGELFF. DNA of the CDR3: TGTGCCAGCAGCCAGGGAGGTACCGGGGAGCTGTTTTTT.

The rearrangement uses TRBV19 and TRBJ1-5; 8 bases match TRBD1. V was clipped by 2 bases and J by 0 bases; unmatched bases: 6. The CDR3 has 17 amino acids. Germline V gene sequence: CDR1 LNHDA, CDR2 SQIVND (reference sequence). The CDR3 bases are TGTGCCAGTAGTATACCCCAGACAGGGGATAGCAATCAGCCCCAGCATTTT. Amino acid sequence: CASSIPQTGDSNQPQHF.

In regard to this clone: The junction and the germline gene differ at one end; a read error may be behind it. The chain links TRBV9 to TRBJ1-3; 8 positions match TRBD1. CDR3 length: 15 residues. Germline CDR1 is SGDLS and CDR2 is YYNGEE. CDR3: CASSVDRGILRQVNF. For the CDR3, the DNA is TGTGCCAGCAGCGTCGACAGGGGCATCTTGAGGCAGGTGAATTTT.

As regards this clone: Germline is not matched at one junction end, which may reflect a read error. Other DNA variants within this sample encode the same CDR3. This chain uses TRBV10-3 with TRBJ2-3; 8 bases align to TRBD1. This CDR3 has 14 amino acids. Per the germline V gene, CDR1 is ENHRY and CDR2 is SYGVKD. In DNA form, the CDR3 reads TGCGCCATCAGTACGGGACAGGTCACAGATACGCAGTATTTT. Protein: CAISTGQVTDTQYF.

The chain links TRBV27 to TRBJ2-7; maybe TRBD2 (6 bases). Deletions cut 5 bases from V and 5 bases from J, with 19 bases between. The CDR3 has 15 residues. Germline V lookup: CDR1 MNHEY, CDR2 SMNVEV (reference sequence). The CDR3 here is CASSLSGGAFHEQYF. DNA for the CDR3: TGTGCCAGCAGTCTTAGCGGAGGTGCATTCCACGAGCAGTACTTC.

As DNA, the CDR3 is TGCGCCAGCAGTGAAGGATGGCTAGGCGGGGACTCCTACAATGAGCAGTTCTTC. Its translation is CASSEGWLGGDSYNEQFF. This chain links TRBV10-1 with TRBJ2-1; weak D call: TRBD2 (6 bases). The V gene lost 3 bases and the J gene lost 0 bases, with 18 bases spanning the gap. CDR3 length: 18 amino acids. Germline CDR1 is WNHNN and CDR2 is SYGVQD (reference sequence).

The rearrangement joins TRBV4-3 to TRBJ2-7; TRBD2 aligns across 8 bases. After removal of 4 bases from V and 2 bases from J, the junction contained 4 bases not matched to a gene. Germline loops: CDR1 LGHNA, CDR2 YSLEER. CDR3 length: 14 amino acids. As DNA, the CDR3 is TGCGCCAGCAGCCCGGGGGGGTTTGCCTACGAGCAGTACTTC. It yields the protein CASSPGGFAYEQYF.

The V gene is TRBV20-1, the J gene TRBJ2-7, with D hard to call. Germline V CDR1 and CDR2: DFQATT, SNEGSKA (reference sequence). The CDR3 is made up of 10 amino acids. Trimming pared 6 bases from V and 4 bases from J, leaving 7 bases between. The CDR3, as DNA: TGCAGTGCCGACCCATACGAGCAGTACTTC. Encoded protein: CSADPYEQYF.